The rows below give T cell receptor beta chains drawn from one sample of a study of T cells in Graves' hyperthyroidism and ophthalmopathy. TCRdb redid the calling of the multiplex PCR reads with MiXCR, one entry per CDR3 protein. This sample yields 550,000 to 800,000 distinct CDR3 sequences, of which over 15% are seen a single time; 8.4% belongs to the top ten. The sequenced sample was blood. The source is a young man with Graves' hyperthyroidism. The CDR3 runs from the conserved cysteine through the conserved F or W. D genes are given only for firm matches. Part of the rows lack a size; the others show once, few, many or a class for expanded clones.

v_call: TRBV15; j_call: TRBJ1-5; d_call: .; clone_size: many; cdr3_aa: CATSRGSAGVGQPQHF; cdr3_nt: TGTGCCACCAGCAGAGGGTCAGCCGGGGTAGGCCAGCCCCAGCATTTT
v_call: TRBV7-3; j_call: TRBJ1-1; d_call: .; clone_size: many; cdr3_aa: CASGRTANTEAFF; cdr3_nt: TGTGCAAGCGGGCGGACAGCGAACACTGAAGCTTTCTTT
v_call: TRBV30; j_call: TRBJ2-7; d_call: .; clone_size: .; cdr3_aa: CAWSEPWSSYEQYF; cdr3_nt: TGTGCCTGGAGTGAGCCCTGGTCCTCCTACGAGCAGTACTTC
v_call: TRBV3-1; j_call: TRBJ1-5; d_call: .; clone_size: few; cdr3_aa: CASSPIPGLNQPQHF; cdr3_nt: TGTGCCAGCAGTCCGATCCCAGGTTTGAACCAGCCCCAGCATTTT
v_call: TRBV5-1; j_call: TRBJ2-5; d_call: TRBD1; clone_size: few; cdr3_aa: CASSAGTAQETQYF; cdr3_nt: TGCGCCAGCAGCGCCGGGACAGCTCAAGAGACCCAGTACTTC
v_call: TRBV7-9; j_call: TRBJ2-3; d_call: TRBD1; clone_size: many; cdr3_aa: CASSLGTDREPPDTQYF; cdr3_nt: TGTGCCAGCAGCTTAGGGACGGACAGGGAGCCCCCAGATACGCAGTATTTT
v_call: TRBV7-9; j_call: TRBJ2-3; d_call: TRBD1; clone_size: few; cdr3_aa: CASSLEVQGRRDTQYF; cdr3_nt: TGTGCCAGCAGCTTAGAGGTACAGGGGCGTCGCGATACGCAGTATTTT
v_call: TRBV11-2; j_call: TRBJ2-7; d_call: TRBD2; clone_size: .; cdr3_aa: CASSFQGRVRTSGPRSSYEQYF; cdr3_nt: TGTGCCAGCAGCTTTCAGGGCCGGGTCCGGACTAGCGGGCCCCGGAGCTCCTACGAGCAGTACTTC
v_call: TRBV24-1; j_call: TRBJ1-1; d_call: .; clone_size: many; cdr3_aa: CATSPTAGAEAFF; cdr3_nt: TGTGCCACCAGTCCGACAGCCGGGGCTGAAGCTTTCTTT
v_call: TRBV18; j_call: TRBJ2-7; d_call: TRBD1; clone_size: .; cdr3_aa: CASSPTSGQGRVYEQYF; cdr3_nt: TGTGCCAGCTCACCGACCTCAGGACAGGGTCGAGTCTACGAGCAGTACTTC
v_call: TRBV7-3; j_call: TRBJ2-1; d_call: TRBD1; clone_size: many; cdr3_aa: CASSSTQGANEQFF; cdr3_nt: TGTGCCAGCAGCTCCACCCAGGGGGCAAATGAGCAGTTCTTC
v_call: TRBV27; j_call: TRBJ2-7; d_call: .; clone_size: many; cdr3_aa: CASSPQGRPTYEQYF; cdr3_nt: TGTGCCAGCAGTCCCCAGGGTCGCCCAACTTACGAGCAGTACTTC
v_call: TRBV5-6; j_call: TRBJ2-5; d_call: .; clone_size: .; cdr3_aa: CASSSLRGTGGEDQYF; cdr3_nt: TGTGCCAGCAGCTCCCTCCGCGGGACGGGCGGTGAGGACCAGTACTTC
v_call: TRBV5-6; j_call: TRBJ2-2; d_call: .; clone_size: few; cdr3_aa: CASAPSVNTGELFF; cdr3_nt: TGTGCCAGCGCCCCTAGCGTTAACACCGGGGAGCTGTTTTTT
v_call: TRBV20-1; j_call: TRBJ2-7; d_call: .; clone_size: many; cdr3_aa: CSARDQATAWSYEQYF; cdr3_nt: TGCAGTGCTAGAGATCAAGCGACCGCGTGGTCTTACGAGCAGTACTTC
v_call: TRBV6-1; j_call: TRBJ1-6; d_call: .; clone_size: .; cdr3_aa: CASRELNSPLHF; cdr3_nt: TGTGCCAGCCGGGAGCTTAATTCACCCCTCCACTTT
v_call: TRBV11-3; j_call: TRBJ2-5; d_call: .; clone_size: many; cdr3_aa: CASSLGLYHSGTRETQYF; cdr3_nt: TGTGCCAGCAGCTTAGGCCTCTACCACTCCGGGACACGGGAGACCCAGTACTTC
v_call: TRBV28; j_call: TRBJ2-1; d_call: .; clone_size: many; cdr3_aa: CASSLIRGRSYYNEQFF; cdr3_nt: TGTGCCAGCAGTCTCATCCGGGGGCGGTCCTACTACAATGAGCAGTTCTTC
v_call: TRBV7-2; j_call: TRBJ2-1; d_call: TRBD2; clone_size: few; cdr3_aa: CASSPWTSGDNEQFF; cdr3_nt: TGTGCCAGCAGCCCTTGGACTAGCGGAGACAATGAGCAGTTCTTC
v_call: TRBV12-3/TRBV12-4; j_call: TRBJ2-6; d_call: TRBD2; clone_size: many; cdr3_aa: CAAGEGTLDNVLTF; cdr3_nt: TGTGCCGCTGGGGAGGGGACTCTCGACAACGTCCTGACTTTC
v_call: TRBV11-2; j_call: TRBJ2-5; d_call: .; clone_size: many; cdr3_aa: CASRYRGETQYF; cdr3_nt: TGTGCCAGCAGGTACAGAGGAGAGACCCAGTACTTC
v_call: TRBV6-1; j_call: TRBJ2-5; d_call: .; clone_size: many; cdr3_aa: CASIRRDETQYF; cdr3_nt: TGTGCCAGCATAAGGCGGGATGAGACCCAGTACTTC
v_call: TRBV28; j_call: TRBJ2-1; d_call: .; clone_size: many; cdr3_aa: CASRVQVGASDEQFF; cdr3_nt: TGTGCCAGCAGGGTTCAGGTCGGGGCGTCGGATGAGCAGTTCTTC
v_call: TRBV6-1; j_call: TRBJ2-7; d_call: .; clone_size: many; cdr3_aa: CATGVRGPYYEQYF; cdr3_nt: TGTGCCACCGGGGTGCGGGGCCCTTATTACGAGCAGTACTTC
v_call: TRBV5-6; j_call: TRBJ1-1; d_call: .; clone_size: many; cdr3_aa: CASSLGSSLNTEAFF; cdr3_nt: TGTGCCAGCAGCTTGGGTAGTTCCTTGAACACTGAAGCTTTCTTT
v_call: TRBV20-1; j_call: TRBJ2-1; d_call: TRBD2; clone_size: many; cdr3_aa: CSARGLAGGTEQFF; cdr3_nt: TGCAGTGCTAGAGGACTAGCGGGGGGAACCGAGCAGTTCTTC
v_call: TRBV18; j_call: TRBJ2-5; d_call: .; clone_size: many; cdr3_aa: CASSLRAPQETQYF; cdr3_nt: TGTGCCAGCTCACTCCGGGCTCCCCAAGAGACCCAGTACTTC
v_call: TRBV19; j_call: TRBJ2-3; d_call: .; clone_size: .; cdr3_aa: CASSHRELTDTQYF; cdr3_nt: TGTGCCAGTAGTCACAGGGAACTAACAGATACGCAGTATTTT
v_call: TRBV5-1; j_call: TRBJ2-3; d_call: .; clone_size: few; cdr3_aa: CASHLAPGLTDTQYF; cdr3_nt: TGCGCCAGCCATTTGGCCCCGGGGCTCACAGATACGCAGTATTTT
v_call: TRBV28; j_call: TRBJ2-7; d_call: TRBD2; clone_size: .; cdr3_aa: CASLPGGTSSFEQYF; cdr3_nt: TGTGCCAGCCTCCCCGGGGGGACCAGCTCGTTCGAGCAGTACTTC
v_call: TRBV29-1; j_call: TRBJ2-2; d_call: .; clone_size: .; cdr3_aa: CSVEVAGANTGELFF; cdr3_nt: TGCAGCGTTGAAGTGGCAGGGGCGAACACCGGGGAGCTGTTTTTT
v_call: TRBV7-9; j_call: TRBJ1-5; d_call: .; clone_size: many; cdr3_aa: CASSYGGQPQHF; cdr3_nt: TGTGCCAGCAGCTATGGTGGGCAGCCCCAGCATTTT
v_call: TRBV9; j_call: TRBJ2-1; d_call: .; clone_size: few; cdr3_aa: CASGVRARGNEQFF; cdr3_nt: TGTGCCAGCGGAGTGAGGGCTCGGGGCAATGAGCAGTTCTTC
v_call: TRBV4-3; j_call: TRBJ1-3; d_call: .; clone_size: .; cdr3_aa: CASSQDNGRSSGNTIYF; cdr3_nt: TGCGCCAGCAGCCAAGATAATGGCAGGAGCTCTGGAAACACCATATATTTT
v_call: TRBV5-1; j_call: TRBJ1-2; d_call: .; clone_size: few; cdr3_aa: CASSPDPSQYGYTF; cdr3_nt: TGCGCCAGCAGTCCGGACCCCTCGCAATATGGCTACACCTTC
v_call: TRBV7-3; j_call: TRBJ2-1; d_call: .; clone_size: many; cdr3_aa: CASSPGQGRGNEQFF; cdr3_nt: TGTGCCAGCAGCCCCGGGCAGGGGAGAGGGAATGAGCAGTTCTTC
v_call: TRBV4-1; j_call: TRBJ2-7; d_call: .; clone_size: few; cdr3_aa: CASSQLADTYEQYF; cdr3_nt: TGCGCCAGCAGCCAACTAGCTGATACCTACGAGCAGTACTTC
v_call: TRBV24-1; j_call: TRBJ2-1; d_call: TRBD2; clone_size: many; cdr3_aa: CATSETTGTSAYNEQFF; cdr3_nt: TGTGCCACCAGTGAAACTACCGGGACTAGCGCCTACAATGAGCAGTTCTTC
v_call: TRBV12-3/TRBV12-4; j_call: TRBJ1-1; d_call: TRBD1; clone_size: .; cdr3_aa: CASSWTTGDTEAFF; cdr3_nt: TGTGCCAGCAGTTGGACCACAGGGGACACTGAAGCTTTCTTT
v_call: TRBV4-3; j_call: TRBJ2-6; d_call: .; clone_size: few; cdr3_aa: CASSHEPGTGANVLTF; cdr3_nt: TGCGCCAGCAGCCACGAACCAGGGACTGGGGCCAACGTCCTGACTTTC
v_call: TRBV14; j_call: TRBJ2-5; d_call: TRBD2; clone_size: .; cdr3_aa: CASSQPSGRYETQYF; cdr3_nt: TGTGCCAGCAGCCAACCTAGCGGGAGATATGAGACCCAGTACTTC
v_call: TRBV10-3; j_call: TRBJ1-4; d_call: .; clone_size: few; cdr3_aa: CAISEAMGELFF; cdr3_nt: TGTGCCATCAGTGAGGCTATGGGAGAACTGTTTTTT
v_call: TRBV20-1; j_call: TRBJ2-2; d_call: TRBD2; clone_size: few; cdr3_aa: CSALGLAGGPAGELFF; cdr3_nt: TGCAGTGCGTTAGGACTAGCGGGAGGGCCAGCCGGGGAGCTGTTTTTT
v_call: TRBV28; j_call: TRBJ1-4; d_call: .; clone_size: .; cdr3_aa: CASSLFRGRINEKLFF; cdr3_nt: TGTGCCAGCAGTTTATTTCGGGGGCGGATTAATGAAAAACTGTTTTTT
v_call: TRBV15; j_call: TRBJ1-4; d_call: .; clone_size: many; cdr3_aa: CATSRVGGRSEKLFF; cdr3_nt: TGTGCCACCAGCAGAGTCGGGGGTAGGAGTGAAAAACTGTTTTTT
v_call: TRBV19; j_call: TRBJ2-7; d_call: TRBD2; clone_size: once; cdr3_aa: CASSSRSGNSYEQYF; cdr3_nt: TGTGCCAGTAGTTCCCGTAGCGGGAACTCCTACGAGCAGTACTTC
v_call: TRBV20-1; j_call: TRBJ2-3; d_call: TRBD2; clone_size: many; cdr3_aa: CSAGGLAGGDTQYF; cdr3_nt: TGCAGTGCTGGGGGACTAGCGGGAGGAGATACGCAGTATTTT
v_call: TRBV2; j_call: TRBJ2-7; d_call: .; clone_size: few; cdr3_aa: CASSSGPAPPYEQYF; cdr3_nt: TGTGCCAGCAGTTCCGGCCCCGCCCCACCCTACGAGCAGTACTTC
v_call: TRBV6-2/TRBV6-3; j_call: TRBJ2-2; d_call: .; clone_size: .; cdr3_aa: CASSPGGASSTGELFF; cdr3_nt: TGTGCCAGCAGCCCCGGGGGAGCTAGCAGCACCGGGGAGCTGTTTTTT
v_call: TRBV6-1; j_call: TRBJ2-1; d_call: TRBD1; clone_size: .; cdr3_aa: CASSELDRGGGEQFF; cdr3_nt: TGTGCCAGCAGTGAACTGGACAGGGGAGGAGGTGAGCAGTTCTTC
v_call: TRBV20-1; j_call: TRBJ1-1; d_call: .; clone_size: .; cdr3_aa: CSASLGRSTEAFF; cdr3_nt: TGCAGTGCTAGTCTGGGACGTAGCACTGAAGCTTTCTTT
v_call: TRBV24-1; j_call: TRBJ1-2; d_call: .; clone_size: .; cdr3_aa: CATSDPGAFGIYGYTF; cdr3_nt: TGTGCCACCAGTGATCCCGGGGCATTTGGGATCTATGGCTACACCTTC
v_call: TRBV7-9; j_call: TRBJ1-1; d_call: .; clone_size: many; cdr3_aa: CASSFTPGGNTEAFF; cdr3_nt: TGTGCCAGCAGCTTTACCCCCGGGGGGAACACTGAAGCTTTCTTT